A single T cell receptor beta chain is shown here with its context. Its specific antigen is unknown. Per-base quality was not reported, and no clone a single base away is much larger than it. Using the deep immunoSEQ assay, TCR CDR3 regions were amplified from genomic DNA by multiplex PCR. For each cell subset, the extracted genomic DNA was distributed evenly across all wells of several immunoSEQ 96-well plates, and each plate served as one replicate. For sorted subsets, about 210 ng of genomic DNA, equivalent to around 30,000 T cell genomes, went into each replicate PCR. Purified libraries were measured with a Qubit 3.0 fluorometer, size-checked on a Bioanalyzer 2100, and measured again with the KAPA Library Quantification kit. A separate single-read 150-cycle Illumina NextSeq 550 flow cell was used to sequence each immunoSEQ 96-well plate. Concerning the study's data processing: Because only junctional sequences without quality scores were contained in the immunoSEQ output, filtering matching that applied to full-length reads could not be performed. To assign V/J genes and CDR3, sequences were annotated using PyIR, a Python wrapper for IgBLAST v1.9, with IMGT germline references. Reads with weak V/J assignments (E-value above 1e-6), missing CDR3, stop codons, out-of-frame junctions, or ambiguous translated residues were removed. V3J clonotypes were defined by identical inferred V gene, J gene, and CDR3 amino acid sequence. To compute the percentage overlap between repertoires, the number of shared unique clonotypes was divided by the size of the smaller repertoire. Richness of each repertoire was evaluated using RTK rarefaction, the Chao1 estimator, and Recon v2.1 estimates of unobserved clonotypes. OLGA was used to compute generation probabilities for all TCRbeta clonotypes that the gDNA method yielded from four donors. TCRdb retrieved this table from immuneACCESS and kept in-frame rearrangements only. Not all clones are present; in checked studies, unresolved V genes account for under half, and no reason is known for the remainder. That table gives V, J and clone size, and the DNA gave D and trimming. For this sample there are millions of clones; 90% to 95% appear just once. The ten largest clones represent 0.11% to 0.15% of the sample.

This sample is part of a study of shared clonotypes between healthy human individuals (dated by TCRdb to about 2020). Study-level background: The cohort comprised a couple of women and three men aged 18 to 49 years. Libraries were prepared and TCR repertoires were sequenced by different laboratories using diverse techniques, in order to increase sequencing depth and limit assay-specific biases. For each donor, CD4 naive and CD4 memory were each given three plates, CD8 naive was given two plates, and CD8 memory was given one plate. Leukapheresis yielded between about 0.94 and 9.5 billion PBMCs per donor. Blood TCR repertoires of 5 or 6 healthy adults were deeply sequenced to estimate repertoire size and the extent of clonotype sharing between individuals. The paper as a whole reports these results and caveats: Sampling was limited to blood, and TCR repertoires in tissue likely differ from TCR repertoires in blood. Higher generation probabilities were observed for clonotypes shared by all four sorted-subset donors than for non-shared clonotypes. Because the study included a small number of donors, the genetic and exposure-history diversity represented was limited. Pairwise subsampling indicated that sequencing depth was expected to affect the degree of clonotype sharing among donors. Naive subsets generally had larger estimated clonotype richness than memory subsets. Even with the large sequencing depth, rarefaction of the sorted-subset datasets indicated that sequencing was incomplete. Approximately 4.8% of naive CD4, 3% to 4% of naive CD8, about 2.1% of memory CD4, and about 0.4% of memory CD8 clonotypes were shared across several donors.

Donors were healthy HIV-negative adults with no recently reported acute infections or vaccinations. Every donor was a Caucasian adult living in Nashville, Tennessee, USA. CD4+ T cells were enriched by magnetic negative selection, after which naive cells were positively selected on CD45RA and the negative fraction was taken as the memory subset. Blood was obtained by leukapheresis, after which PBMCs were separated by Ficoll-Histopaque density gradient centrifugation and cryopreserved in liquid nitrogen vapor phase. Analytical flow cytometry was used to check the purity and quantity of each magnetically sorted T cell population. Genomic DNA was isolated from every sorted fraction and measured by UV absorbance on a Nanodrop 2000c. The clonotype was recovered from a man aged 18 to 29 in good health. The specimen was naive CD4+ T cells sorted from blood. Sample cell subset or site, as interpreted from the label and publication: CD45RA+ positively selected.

The CDR3 region reads CASRRSGGSGYTF. Read as DNA, the sequence is TGTGCCAGCAGACGCTCTGGGGGGTCTGGCTACACCTTC. Recombination connected TRBV28 to TRBJ1-2; TRBD1 is a possible D gene, resting on 5 matching bases. Measured from the cysteine to the phenylalanine, the CDR3 is 13 residues long. The retained sequence is limited to the CDR3, 39 bases, with the frame set at the first base. V is shortened by 6 bases, J by 7 bases, and the region joining them spans 15 bases. From a lookup of the germline V gene, CDR1 and CDR2 are MDHEN and SYDVKM.